The 30 T cell receptor beta chains reported below all come from one sample, sequenced in a study of Graves' ophthalmopathy and Graves' hyperthyroidism. RNA served as the template for amplifying TCR beta CDR3 regions. RT-PCR was first run with HTBI primers, then multiplex PCR in a second round. TCRdb re-analysed the multiplex PCR reads in MiXCR, keeping a single row per CDR3 protein. This table holds roughly 410,000 distinct CDR3 sequences, approximately 15% found once. Sequenced input: peripheral blood. The origin of the receptors is a woman younger than 30 with stable Graves' hyperthyroidism.

This clonotype was observed at least ten times. The genes are TRBV7-9 and TRBJ1-2; no clear D gene. From germline, CDR1 is SEHNR and CDR2 FQNEAQ (reference sequence). This CDR3 comprises 15 residues. V dropped 3 bases and J dropped 2 bases, with 13 bases sitting between them. The CDR3 sequence is CASSFSGLGNYGYTF. DNA for the CDR3: TGTGCCAGCAGCTTCTCGGGCCTTGGCAACTATGGCTACACCTTC. Complete variable domain (other parts from reference TRBV7-9 and TRBJ1-2): DTGVSQNPRHKITKRGQNVTFRCDPISEHNRLYWYRQTLGQGPEFLTYFQNEAQLEKSRLLSDRFSAERPKGSFSTLEIQRTEQGDSAMYLCASSFSGLGNYGYTFGSGTRLTVV.

At least ten counts were recorded for this clonotype. For the CDR3, the DNA is TGTGCCAGCAGTTACGGTTCAGGGGGGGTTCCCGGGGAGCTGTTTTTT. Its translation is CASSYGSGGVPGELFF. This chain joins TRBV6-5 and TRBJ2-2; D is perhaps TRBD1 or TRBD2 (7 bases each). The CDR3 totals 16 residues. Germline V gives CDR1 MNHEY, CDR2 SVGAGI. Between the trimmed V and J ends, which lost 2 bases and 6 bases, there was a span of 16 bases.

CDR3 sequence (DNA): TGTGCTAGTGGTTTGACAGGGGTTCGTTTCACCGGGGAGCTGTTTTTT. Protein product: CASGLTGVRFTGELFF. The rearrangement uses TRBV12-5 and TRBJ2-2, with 7 bases matching TRBD1. Germline V gene lookup returns CDR1 LGHNT and CDR2 FRNRAP. This CDR3 has 16 residues. V lost 2 bases and J lost 4; bases outside the gene matches: 7.

In this sample, this clonotype turned up many times. The gene calls are TRBV6-7 and TRBJ1-5; D gene uncertain. TRBV6-7 is identified as an open reading frame with a role that is uncertain. The CDR3 spans 16 residues. V lost 2 bases, J lost 3 bases, and 14 bases lay in between. DNA for the CDR3: TGTGCCAGCAGTTACCCGCGTTCTATCCTCAATCAGCCCCAGCATTTT. It is translated as CASSYPRSILNQPQHF.

For this clonotype: A single base separates this from a much larger clone, so it may be a read error. The chain is built from TRBV5-1 and TRBJ1-1; D is possibly TRBD1 (6 bases). Per germline, CDR1 SGHRS and CDR2 YFSETQ. The CDR3 covers 16 residues. CDR3 DNA: TGCGCCAGCAGCCCTGGGGGTACAGGGATCAACACTGAATCTTTCTTT. Its translation: CASSPGGTGINTESFF.

This clonotype was seen at least ten times. V is TRBV19 and J is TRBJ1-5; D remains ambiguous. Germline values: CDR1 LNHDA, CDR2 SQIVND (reference sequence). CDR3 length equals 12 residues. Trimming pared 3 bases from V and 4 bases from J, leaving 4 bases between. CDR3 sequence: CASSIPNQPQHF. DNA of the CDR3: TGTGCCAGTAGTATCCCGAATCAGCCCCAGCATTTT.

The rearrangement joins TRBV24-1 to TRBJ2-2; TRBD2 aligns across 11 bases. The CDR3 runs 16 residues. The germline V gene has CDR1 KGHDR and CDR2 SFDVKD. V lost 4 bases, J lost 4 bases, and 4 bases stayed unmatched. CDR3 in amino acids: CATSDTSGSVTGELFF. In DNA form, the CDR3 reads TGTGCCACCAGTGACACTAGCGGGAGCGTCACCGGGGAGCTGTTTTTT.

This chain connects TRBV19 to TRBJ1-5; 7 bases map to TRBD1. The CDR3 sequence is 15 residues long. Germline V gives CDR1 LNHDA, CDR2 SQIVND (reference sequence). V lost 5 bases to trimming and J lost 2 bases; unmatched junction nucleotides: 6. CDR3: CASSPDRVGNQPQHF. The DNA of the CDR3 is TGTGCCAGTAGTCCAGACAGGGTAGGCAATCAGCCCCAGCATTTT.

The DNA for the CDR3 is TGTGCCAGCAGCCCCCGGGACAGTCATTCACCCCTCCACTTT. Protein sequence: CASSPRDSHSPLHF. The genes are TRBV7-2 and TRBJ1-6; 7 nucleotides match TRBD1. The length of the CDR3 is 14 residues. V was pared by 5 bases and J by 8 bases, with 6 bases of the junction left unmatched. Germline CDR1 is SGHTA and CDR2 is FQGNSA.

This clonotype was observed at least ten times. The CDR3 bases are TGTGCCAGCAGCTTAGGCGCGGGAGTTAGATCACCCCTCCACTTT. Its protein is CASSLGAGVRSPLHF. J is TRBJ1-6 and V is TRBV13; no clear D gene. Germline V CDR1 and CDR2: PRHDT, FYEKMQ (reference sequence). V lost 0 bases, J lost 10 bases, and 13 bases lay in between. This CDR3 has 15 residues.

The chain has TRBV2 and TRBJ1-1, with D possibly matching TRBD1 (6 bases). The CDR3 extends over 13 amino acids. The germline CDR1 and CDR2 sequences are SNHLY and FYNNEI. V was shortened by 7 bases and J by 1 base, with 10 bases between the two germline ends. The CDR3 loop reads CASTLDRNTEAFF. The CDR3 bases are TGTGCCAGCACCCTGGACAGGAACACTGAAGCTTTCTTT.

Details on this clonotype: A much more abundant neighbour one base away suggests this may be a read error. This chain uses TRBV6-1 with TRBJ2-5; the match to TRBD2 covers 16 bases. There are 17 residues in the CDR3. CDR1 is MNHNS and CDR2 is SASEGT in the germline V gene. V was pared by 6 bases and J by 1 base, with 5 bases of the junction left unmatched. The CDR3 bases are TGTGCCAGCAGGCCGGGACTAGCGGGGGGGCGCCAAGAGACCCAGTACTTC. It translates to CASRPGLAGGRQETQYF.

This clonotype came up many times. V and J are TRBV6-1 and TRBJ1-2, with D possibly TRBD1 on 5 matching bases. Trimming left V 2 bases short and J 8 bases short, with 12 bases between. CDR1 MNHNS and CDR2 SASEGT come from the germline V gene. The CDR3 covers 13 residues. CDR3 nucleotides: TGTGCCAGCAGTGAAAGAGGGGTGGGAGGCTACACCTTC. Amino acid sequence: CASSERGVGGYTF.

This clonotype was recorded at least ten times. The chain links TRBV24-1 to TRBJ2-5, with 7 bases lining up with TRBD2. Germline assignment: CDR1 KGHDR and CDR2 SFDVKD. The CDR3 length is 14 residues. V dropped 7 bases and J dropped 5; count of bases not matched to a gene: 9. DNA of the CDR3: TGTGCCACCAGGGGACGGGGGGAGGGGGAGACCCAGTACTTC. Protein product: CATRGRGEGETQYF.

The chain is built from TRBV4-1 and TRBJ1-1; weak D call: TRBD1 (6 bases). The CDR3 covers 14 residues. The V end was cut by 2 bases, the J end by 5 bases, with 12 bases between. CDR1 is MGHRA, CDR2 YSYEKL, per germline. The CDR3 loop is CASSQQGRGTEAFF. The DNA for the CDR3 is TGCGCCAGCAGCCAACAGGGAAGGGGGACTGAAGCTTTCTTT.

Comments on this clonotype: This may arise from a read error, as a much more abundant clone is one base away. V gene TRBV11-2 combines with J gene TRBJ1-1; TRBD1 is a possible D gene (6 bases). The CDR3 loop spans 14 amino acids. Germline-derived CDR1 and CDR2 are SGHAT and FQNNGV. This chain's CDR3 is CASSLTLTSSGACF. CDR3 nucleotides: TGTGCCAGCAGCTTAACGTTGACATCTTCGGGGGCTTGCTTT.

This clonotype has a single count. The rearrangement links TRBV15 to TRBJ1-1, with 7 bases lining up with TRBD1. This CDR3 spans 14 amino acids. Germline lookup yields CDR1 LNHNV and CDR2 YYDKDF (reference sequence). V was clipped by 3 bases and J by 4 bases; unmatched bases: 5. This CDR3 reads CATSRTGRGTEAFF. Here the CDR3 DNA reads TGTGCCACCAGCAGGACAGGGAGAGGCACTGAAGCTTTCTTT.

This clonotype was observed a handful of times. The chain carries TRBV16 and TRBJ2-7; TRBD1 agrees at 7 bases. Trimming cost V 4 bases and J 7 bases; bases outside gene matches: 16. The CDR3 consists of 16 residues. Germline-derived CDR1 and CDR2 are KGHSY and FQNENV. The CDR3 reads CASSRTPDRPSQEQYF. The CDR3 coding sequence is TGTGCCAGCAGCCGAACCCCGGACAGGCCCAGTCAAGAGCAGTACTTC.

This clonotype was seen repeatedly, ten times or more. V and J are TRBV4-1 and TRBJ1-1; D perhaps matches TRBD1 (6 bases). This CDR3 has 12 amino acids. The germline V gene has CDR1 MGHRA and CDR2 YSYEKL. V was cut by 3 bases and J by 11 bases, with 13 bases left in between. CDR3: CASSHGGLRAFF. Written as DNA, the CDR3 is TGCGCCAGCAGCCACGGGGGGCTGCGGGCTTTCTTT.

At least ten counts were recorded for this clonotype. The chain uses TRBV20-1 and TRBJ1-1; 8 nucleotides match TRBD1. Germline CDR1 reads DFQATT; CDR2 reads SNEGSKA (reference sequence). The CDR3 is 14 amino acids. The J segment lost 2 bases and the V segment lost 4 bases, leaving 6 bases of the junction unmatched. The CDR3 sequence: CSANRGDPNTEAFF. The CDR3 DNA follows: TGCAGTGCTAACAGGGGGGATCCCAACACTGAAGCTTTCTTT.

This clonotype appeared many times. The J gene is TRBJ1-2, the V gene TRBV20-1; 7 bases match TRBD1. The CDR3 loop spans 14 amino acids. With V trimmed by 2 bases and J by 8 bases, 11 bases remained unmatched. Germline CDR1 DFQATT, CDR2 SNEGSKA (reference sequence). In DNA form, the CDR3 reads TGCAGTGCTAGAATAGGGGGCCTCACGGGGGGCTACACCTTC. Translating gives CSARIGGLTGGYTF.

This clonotype has ten or more counts. This chain joins TRBV7-2 and TRBJ1-1; D is possibly TRBD1 (6 bases). This CDR3 comprises 15 residues. Trimming removed 5 bases at V and 1 base at J, with 14 bases between. The germline V gene encodes CDR1 SGHTA and CDR2 FQGNSA. The CDR3: CASSRNRVRNTEAFF. The CDR3 DNA sequence: TGTGCCAGCAGCCGAAACAGGGTAAGGAACACTGAAGCTTTCTTT.

This clonotype was seen many times. The chain has TRBV12-3 or TRBV12-4 and TRBJ1-6; the match to TRBD1 covers 8 bases. This CDR3 comprises 15 residues. The trim removed 6 bases at V and 6 bases at J, leaving 7 bases unmatched. The CDR3 DNA reads as TGTGCCAGCAGAGCGAGGACAGGGATTAATTCACCCCTCCACTTT. Its translation: CASRARTGINSPLHF.

This clonotype has at least ten counts. The chain links TRBV5-1 to TRBJ2-7, with D unresolved. Between the trimmed V and J ends, which lost 0 bases and 3 bases, there was a span of 10 bases. The germline CDR1 and CDR2 sequences are SGHRS and YFSETQ. The CDR3 runs 14 residues. As DNA, the CDR3 is TGCGCCAGCAGCTTGGAAGGGCTTTACTACGAGCAGTACTTC. This codes for CASSLEGLYYEQYF. The full variable domain, in which reference TRBV5-1 and TRBJ2-7 provide the parts outside the CDR3, is KAGVTQTPRYLIKTRGQQVTLSCSPISGHRSVSWYQQTPGQGLQFLFEYFSETQRNKGNFPGRFSGRQFSNSRSEMNVSTLELGDSALYLCASSLEGLYYEQYFGPGTRLTVT.

The gene calls are TRBV3-1 and TRBJ2-7; no clear D. Germline lookup yields CDR1 LGHDT and CDR2 YNNKEL (reference sequence). The V and J ends lost 0 bases and 7 bases respectively, with 4 bases between them. This CDR3 comprises 11 residues. CDR3 in amino acids: CASSQDREQYF. DNA for the CDR3: TGTGCCAGCAGCCAAGATAGGGAGCAGTACTTC.

This clonotype came up a few times. A single base separates this from a much larger clone, so it may be a read error. This chain uses TRBV24-1 with TRBJ2-2; 12 nucleotides agree with TRBD2. This CDR3 contains 16 residues. CDR1 is KGHDR, CDR2 SFDVKD, per germline. The DNA for the CDR3 is TGTGCCACCAGCGGTACTAGCGGGGGGAACACCGAGGAGCTGTTTTTT. Translating it yields CATSGTSGGNTEELFF.

This chain joins TRBV4-1 and TRBJ1-2, with no clear D. The germline V gene has CDR1 MGHRA and CDR2 YSYEKL. The CDR3 sequence is 16 residues long. Trimming removed 0 bases from V and 0 bases from J, with 11 bases in between. CDR3 residues: CASSQEKIGANYGYTF. In DNA, the CDR3 is TGCGCCAGCAGCCAAGAAAAGATCGGGGCTAACTATGGCTACACCTTC.

This sequence joins TRBV2 and TRBJ2-6; no clear D gene. CDR1 and CDR2 (germline): SNHLY, FYNNEI. This CDR3 is 14 amino acids long. V dropped 8 bases and J dropped 2 bases, with 10 bases sitting between them. CDR3 DNA: TGTGCCAGCGAATATAGGACTGGGGCCAACGTCCTGACTTTC. Protein sequence: CASEYRTGANVLTF.

This clonotype appeared once. The chain couples TRBV20-1 to TRBJ2-5; TRBD2 matches 9 bases. The CDR3 sequence is 14 residues long. V dropped 2 bases and J dropped 7; count of bases not matched to a gene: 8. CDR1 is DFQATT, CDR2 SNEGSKA, per germline (reference sequence). The CDR3 DNA sequence: TGCAGTGCTAGATTGGCGGGGGGGATGCCGACCCAGTACTTC. Translating it yields CSARLAGGMPTQYF.

This clonotype was counted ten times or more. The J gene is TRBJ1-2, the V gene TRBV7-2; no reliable D call. Per the germline V gene, CDR1 is SGHTA and CDR2 is FQGNSA. V was shortened by 2 bases and J by 6 bases, with 10 bases between the two germline ends. The CDR3 consists of 13 residues. The CDR3 DNA sequence: TGTGCCAGCAGCTTAAGGGCCGGGGATGGCTACACCTTC. Its translation is CASSLRAGDGYTF.